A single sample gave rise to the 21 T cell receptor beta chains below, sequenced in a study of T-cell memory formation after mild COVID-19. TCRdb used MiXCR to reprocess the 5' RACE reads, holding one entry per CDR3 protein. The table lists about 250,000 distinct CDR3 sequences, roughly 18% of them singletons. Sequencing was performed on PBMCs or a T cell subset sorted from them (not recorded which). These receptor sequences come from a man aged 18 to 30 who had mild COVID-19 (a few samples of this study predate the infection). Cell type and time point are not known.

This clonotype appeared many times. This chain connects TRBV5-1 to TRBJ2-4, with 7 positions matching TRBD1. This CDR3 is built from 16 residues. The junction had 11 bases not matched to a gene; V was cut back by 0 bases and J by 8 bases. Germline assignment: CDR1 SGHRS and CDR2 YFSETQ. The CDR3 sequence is CASSLGRGTSQDIQYF. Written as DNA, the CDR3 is TGCGCCAGCAGCTTGGGCAGGGGGACATCCCAGGACATTCAGTACTTC.

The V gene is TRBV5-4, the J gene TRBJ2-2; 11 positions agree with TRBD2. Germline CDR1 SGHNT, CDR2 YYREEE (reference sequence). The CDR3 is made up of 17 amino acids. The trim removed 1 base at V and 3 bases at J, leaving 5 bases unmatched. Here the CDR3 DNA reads TGTGCCAGCAGCTTGATTAGCGGGGGGGCGTACACCGGGGAGCTGTTTTTT. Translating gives CASSLISGGAYTGELFF.

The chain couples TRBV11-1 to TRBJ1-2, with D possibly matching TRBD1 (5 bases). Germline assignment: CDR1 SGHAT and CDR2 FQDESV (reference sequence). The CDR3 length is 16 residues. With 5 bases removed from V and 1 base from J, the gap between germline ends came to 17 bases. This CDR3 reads CASSRGGPNLNYGYTF. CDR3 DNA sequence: TGTGCCAGCAGCAGGGGCGGACCGAACCTTAACTATGGCTACACCTTC.

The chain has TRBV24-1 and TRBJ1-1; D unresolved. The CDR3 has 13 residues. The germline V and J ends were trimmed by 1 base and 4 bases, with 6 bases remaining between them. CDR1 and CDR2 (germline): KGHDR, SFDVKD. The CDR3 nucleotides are TGTGCCACCAGTGATTTTCGAGGCACTGAAGCTTTCTTT. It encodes CATSDFRGTEAFF.

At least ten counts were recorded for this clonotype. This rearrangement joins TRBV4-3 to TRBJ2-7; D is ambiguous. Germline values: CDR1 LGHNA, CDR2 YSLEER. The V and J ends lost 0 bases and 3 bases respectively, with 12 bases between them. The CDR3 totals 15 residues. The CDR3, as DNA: TGCGCCAGCAGCCAAGATCGGCAGCAGATCTACGAGCAGTACTTC. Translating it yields CASSQDRQQIYEQYF.

DNA of the CDR3: TGTGCCAGCTCACAGGCAGGGCTGACCACAGATACGCAGTATTTT. Translated, it gives CASSQAGLTTDTQYF. The chain recombines TRBV18 with TRBJ2-3; possible D gene TRBD1, 5 bases. Trimming took off 4 bases at V and 2 bases at J, with 13 bases between the two ends. Germline CDR1 and CDR2: KGHSH and LQKENI. This CDR3 has 15 residues. Supplemented by reference TRBV18 and TRBJ2-3, the full variable domain reads NAGVMQNPRHLVRRRGQEARLRCSPMKGHSHVYWYRQLPEEGLKFMVYLQKENIIDESGMPKERFSAEFPKEGPSILRIQQVVRGDSAAYFCASSQAGLTTDTQYFGPGTRLTVL.

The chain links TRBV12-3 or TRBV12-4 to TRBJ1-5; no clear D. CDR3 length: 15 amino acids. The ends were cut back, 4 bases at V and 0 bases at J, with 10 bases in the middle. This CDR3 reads CASSWKENSNQPQHF. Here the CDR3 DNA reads TGTGCCAGCAGTTGGAAGGAAAATAGCAATCAGCCCCAGCATTTT.

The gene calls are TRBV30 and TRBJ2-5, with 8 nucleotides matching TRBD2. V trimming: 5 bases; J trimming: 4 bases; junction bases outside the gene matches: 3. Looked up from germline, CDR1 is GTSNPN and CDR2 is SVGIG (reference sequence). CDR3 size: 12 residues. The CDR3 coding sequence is TGTGCCTGGGGACTAGCCATAGAGACCCAGTACTTC. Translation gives CAWGLAIETQYF.

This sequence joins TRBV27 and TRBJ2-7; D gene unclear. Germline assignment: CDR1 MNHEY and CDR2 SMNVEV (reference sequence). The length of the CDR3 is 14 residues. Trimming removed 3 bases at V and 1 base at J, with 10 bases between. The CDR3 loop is CASSLSFGSYEQYF. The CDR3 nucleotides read TGTGCCAGCAGTTTGTCATTCGGATCCTACGAGCAGTACTTC.

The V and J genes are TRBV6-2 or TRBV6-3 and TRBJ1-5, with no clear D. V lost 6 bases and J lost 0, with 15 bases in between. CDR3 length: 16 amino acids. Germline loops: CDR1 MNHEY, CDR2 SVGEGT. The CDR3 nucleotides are TGTGCCAGCAGGACGAGCCTAAGTTATAGCAATCAGCCCCAGCATTTT. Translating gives CASRTSLSYSNQPQHF.

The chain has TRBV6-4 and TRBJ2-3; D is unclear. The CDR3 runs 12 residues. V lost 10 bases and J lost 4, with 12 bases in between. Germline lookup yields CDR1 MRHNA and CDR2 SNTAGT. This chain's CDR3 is CAIHERSDTQYF. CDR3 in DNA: TGTGCCATCCACGAACGGTCAGATACGCAGTATTTT.

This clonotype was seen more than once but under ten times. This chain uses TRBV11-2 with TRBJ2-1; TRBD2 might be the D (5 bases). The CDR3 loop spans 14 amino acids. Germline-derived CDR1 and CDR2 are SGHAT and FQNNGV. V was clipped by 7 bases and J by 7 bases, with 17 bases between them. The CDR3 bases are TGTGCCAGCACCGATTTTGGAGCGGAGAATGAGCAGTTCTTC. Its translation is CASTDFGAENEQFF.

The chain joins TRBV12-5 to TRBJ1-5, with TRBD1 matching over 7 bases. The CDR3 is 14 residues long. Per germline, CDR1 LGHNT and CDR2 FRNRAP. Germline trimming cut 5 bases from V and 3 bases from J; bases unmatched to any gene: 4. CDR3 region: CASGRTGVNQPQHF. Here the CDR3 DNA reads TGTGCTAGTGGTCGAACAGGGGTCAATCAGCCCCAGCATTTT.

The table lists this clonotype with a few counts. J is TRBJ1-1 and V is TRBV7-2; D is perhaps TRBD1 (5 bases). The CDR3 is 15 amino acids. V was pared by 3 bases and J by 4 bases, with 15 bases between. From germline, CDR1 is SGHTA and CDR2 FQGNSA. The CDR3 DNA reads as TGTGCCAGCAGCTTGGGAAGGGGTCAGGGCACTGAAGCTTTCTTT. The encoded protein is CASSLGRGQGTEAFF.

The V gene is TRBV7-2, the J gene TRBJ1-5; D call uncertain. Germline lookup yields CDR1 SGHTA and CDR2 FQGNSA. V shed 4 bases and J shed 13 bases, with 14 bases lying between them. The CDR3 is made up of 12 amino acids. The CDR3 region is CASSSQPGPQHF. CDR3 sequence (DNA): TGTGCCAGCAGCTCCCAACCGGGTCCTCAGCATTTT.

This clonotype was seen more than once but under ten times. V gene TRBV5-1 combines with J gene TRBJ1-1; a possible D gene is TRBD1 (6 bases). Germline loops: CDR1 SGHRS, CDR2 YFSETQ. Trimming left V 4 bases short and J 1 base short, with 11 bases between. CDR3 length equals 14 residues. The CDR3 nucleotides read TGCGCCAGCAGCGGAAGGGGGTCGAACACTGAAGCTTTCTTT. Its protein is CASSGRGSNTEAFF.

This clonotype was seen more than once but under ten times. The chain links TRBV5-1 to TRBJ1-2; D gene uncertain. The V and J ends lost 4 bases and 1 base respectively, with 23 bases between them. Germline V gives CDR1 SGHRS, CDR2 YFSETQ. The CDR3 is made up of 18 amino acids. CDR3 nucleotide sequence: TGCGCCAGCAGCCACCGCCCGAGGGAGGATTGGGGTAACTATGGCTACACCTTC. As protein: CASSHRPREDWGNYGYTF.

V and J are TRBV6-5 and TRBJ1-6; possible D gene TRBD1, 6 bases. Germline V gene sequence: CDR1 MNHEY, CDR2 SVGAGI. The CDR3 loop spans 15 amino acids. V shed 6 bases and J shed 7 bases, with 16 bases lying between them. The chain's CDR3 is CASRYTGYRNSPLHF. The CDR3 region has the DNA TGTGCCAGCAGGTACACAGGGTACAGGAATTCACCCCTCCACTTT.

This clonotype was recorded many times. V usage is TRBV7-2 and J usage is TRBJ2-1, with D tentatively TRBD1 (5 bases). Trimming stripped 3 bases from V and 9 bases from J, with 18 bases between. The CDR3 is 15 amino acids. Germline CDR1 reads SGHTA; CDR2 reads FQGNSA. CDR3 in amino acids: CASSFQPDIYSEQFF. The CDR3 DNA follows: TGTGCCAGCAGCTTTCAACCGGACATCTATAGTGAGCAGTTCTTC.

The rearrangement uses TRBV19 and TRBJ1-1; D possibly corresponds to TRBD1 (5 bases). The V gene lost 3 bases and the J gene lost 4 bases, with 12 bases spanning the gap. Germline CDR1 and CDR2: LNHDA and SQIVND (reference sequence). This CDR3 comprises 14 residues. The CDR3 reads CASSIGGRSTEAFF. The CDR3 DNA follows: TGTGCCAGTAGTATTGGGGGGAGGAGCACTGAAGCTTTCTTT. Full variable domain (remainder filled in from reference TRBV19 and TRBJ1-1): DGGITQSPKYLFRKEGQNVTLSCEQNLNHDAMYWYRQDPGQGLRLIYYSQIVNDFQKGDIAEGYSVSREKKESFPLTVTSAQKNPTAFYLCASSIGGRSTEAFFGQGTRLTVV.

DNA for the CDR3: TGTGCCAGCAGCTTTCAGGTGAGATCCTACGAGCAGTACGTC. It translates to CASSFQVRSYEQYV. V and J are TRBV5-6 and TRBJ2-7, with D uncertain. V was trimmed by 2 bases and J by 1 base, leaving 10 bases between them. This CDR3 is built from 14 residues. Germline lookup yields CDR1 SGHDT and CDR2 YYEEEE.